The T cell receptor beta chain under discussion was sequenced for a study of T cell repertoires in cytomegalovirus infection. Study details: Well-studied HLA-B-restricted CMV epitopes were used in the study alongside recently identified HLA-C-restricted ones. CMV infection plus the matching HLA type was flagged by public TCR beta signatures. Findings and limits, study-wide: HLA-C-restricted TCR beta clonotypes specific for CMV led the ex vivo response. Cumulative frequency (of public TCR beta family members) identified carriers of CMV plus the relevant HLA.

The CDR3 contains 14 residues. Trimming pared 0 bases from V and 4 bases from J, leaving 9 bases between. Germline V gene data show CDR1 as MGHRA and CDR2 as YSYEKL. With respect to this clonotype: What it binds is unknown.

One entry per CDR3 protein, called by TCRdb with MiXCR from the reads. Of roughly 87,000 distinct CDR3 sequences listed, about 29% are singletons. Sequenced material: CD8+ T cells from cultured PBMCs, taken from culture after CMV antigen stimulation. The V and J genes are TRBV4-1 and TRBJ1-2, with D possibly being TRBD1 (6 bases). This receptor was taken from a human donor in good health (CMV status not recorded). Some clones in this sample may be carry-over from other donors' samples. CDR3 DNA sequence: TGCGCCAGCAGCCAAGATAGGACAGCCTATGGCTACACCTTC. Translated: CASSQDRTAYGYTF.